The subject of this entry is one T cell receptor (beta chain). Its antigen is not known. These data belong to a study of response to subunit inactivated influenza vaccine. General study findings and limits: New T cells are recruited in small numbers by each seasonal influenza vaccination, according to the authors' suggestion.

The germline V gene has CDR1 LGHDT and CDR2 YNNKEL (reference sequence). The CDR3 runs to 12 residues. V was trimmed by 3 bases and J by 9 bases, leaving 9 bases between them. TCRdb processed the RT-PCR reads anew with MiXCR; each CDR3 protein has one entry. Among about 500,000 distinct CDR3 sequences listed, approximately 16% were seen once. The TCR comes from a man aged 50 to 69 who received an inactivated influenza vaccine. The V and J genes are TRBV3-1 and TRBJ2-1, with unresolved D. Source: CD4+ T cells sorted from PBMCs, taken around 25 months after vaccination. In DNA, the CDR3 is TGTGCCAGCAGCCACCGCTATGGTGAGCAGTTCTTC. This gives the protein CASSHRYGEQFF.